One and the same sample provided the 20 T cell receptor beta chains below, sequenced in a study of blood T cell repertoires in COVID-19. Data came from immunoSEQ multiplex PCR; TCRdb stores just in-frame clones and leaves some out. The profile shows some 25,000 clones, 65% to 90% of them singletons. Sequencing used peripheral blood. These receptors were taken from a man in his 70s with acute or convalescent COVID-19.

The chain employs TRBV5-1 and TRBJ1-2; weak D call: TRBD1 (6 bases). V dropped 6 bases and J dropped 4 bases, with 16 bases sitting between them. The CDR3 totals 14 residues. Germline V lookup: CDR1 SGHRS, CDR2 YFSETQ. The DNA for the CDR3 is TGCGCCAGCACCCTACAGGGAGAAGGCTATGGCTACACCTTC. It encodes CASTLQGEGYGYTF. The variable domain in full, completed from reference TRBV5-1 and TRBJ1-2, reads KAGVTQTPRYLIKTRGQQVTLSCSPISGHRSVSWYQQTPGQGLQFLFEYFSETQRNKGNFPGRFSGRQFSNSRSEMNVSTLELGDSALYLCASTLQGEGYGYTFGSGTRLTVV.

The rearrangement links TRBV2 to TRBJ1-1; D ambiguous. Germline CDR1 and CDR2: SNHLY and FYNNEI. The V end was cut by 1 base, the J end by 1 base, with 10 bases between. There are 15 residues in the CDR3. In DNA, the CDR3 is TGTGCCAGCAGTGAAGTCCTTCTGTCGAACACTGAAGCTTTCTTT. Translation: CASSEVLLSNTEAFF. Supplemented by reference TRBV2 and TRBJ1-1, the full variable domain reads EPEVTQTPSHQVTQMGQEVILRCVPISNHLYFYWYRQILGQKVEFLVSFYNNEISEKSEIFDDQFSVERPDGSNFTLKIRSTKLEDSAMYFCASSEVLLSNTEAFFGQGTRLTVV.

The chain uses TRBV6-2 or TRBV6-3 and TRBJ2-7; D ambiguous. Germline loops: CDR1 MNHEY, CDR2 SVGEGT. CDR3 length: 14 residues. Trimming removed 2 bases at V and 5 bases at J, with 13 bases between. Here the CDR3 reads CASSYGPRRDEQYF. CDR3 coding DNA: TGTGCCAGCAGTTACGGCCCTCGACGGGACGAGCAGTACTTC.

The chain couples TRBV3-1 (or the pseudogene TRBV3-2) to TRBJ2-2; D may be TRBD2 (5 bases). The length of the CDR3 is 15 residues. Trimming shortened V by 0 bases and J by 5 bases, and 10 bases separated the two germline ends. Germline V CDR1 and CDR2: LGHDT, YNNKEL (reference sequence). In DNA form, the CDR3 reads TGTGCCAGCAGCCAAGATAGCGTGGGGACCGGGGAGCTGTTTTTT. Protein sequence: CASSQDSVGTGELFF.

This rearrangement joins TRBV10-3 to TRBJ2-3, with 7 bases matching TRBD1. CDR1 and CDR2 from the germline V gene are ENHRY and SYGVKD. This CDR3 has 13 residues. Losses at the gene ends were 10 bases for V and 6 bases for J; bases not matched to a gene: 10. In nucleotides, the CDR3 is TGTGCCACTGCCGACAGGGAGAGGGATACGCAGTATTTT. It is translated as CATADRERDTQYF.

CDR3 DNA: TGCGCCAGCAGCCGTGGACAGGGGGCTAGTTACGAGCAGTACTTC. It codes for CASSRGQGASYEQYF. The chain carries TRBV4-1 and TRBJ2-7; 11 bases are shared with TRBD1. The CDR3 consists of 15 residues. Trimming at V came to 4 bases and at J to 4 bases, leaving 6 bases not matched to a gene. In germline, CDR1 is MGHRA, CDR2 YSYEKL.

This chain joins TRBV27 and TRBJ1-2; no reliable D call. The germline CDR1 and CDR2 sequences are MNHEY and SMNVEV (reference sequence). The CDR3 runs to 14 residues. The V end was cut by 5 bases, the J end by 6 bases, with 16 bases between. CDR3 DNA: TGTGCCAGCAGTCGAAGCAAATCGTCGCATGGCTACACCTTC. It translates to CASSRSKSSHGYTF.

This CDR3 is CASGKVESGYGYTF. CDR3 in DNA: TGTGCCAGTGGAAAGGTGGAGAGCGGATATGGCTACACCTTC. This chain connects TRBV19 to TRBJ1-2; D remains unclear. Germline CDR1 and CDR2: LNHDA and SQIVND (reference sequence). The CDR3 loop spans 14 amino acids. The V end was cut by 8 bases, the J end by 5 bases, with 18 bases between.

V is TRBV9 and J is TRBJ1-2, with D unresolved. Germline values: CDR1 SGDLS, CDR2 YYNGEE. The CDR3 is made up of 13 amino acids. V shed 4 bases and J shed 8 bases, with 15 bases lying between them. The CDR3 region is CASSPQLGRGYTF. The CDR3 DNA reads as TGTGCCAGCAGCCCGCAGTTGGGCAGAGGCTACACCTTC.

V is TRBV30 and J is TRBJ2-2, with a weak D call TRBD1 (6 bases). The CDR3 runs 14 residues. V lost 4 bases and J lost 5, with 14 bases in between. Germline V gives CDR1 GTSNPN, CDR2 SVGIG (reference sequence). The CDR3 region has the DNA TGTGCCTGGAATCTGGGGGCAGGTACCGGGGAGCTGTTTTTT. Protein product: CAWNLGAGTGELFF.

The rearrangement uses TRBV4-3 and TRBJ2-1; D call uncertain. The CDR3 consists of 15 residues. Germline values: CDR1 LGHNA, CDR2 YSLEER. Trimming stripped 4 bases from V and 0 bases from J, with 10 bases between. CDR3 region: CASSPGGSSYNEQFF. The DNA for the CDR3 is TGCGCCAGCAGCCCCGGCGGCTCCTCCTACAATGAGCAGTTCTTC.

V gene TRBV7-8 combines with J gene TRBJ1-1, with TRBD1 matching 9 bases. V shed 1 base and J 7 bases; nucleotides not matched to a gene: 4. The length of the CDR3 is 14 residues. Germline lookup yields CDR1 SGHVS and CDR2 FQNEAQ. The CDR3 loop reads CASSLGQGVDEAFF. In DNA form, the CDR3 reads TGTGCCAGCAGCTTAGGACAGGGGGTTGATGAAGCTTTCTTT.

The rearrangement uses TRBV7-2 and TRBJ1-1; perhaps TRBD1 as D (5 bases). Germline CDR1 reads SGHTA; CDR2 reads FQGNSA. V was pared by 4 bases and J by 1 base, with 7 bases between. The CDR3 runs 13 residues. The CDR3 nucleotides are TGTGCCAGCAGCTATGACAGGAACACTGAAGCTTTCTTT. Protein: CASSYDRNTEAFF. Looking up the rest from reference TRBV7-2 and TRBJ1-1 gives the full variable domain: GAGVSQSPSNKVTEKGKDVELRCDPISGHTALYWYRQSLGQGLEFLIYFQGNSAPDKSGLPSDRFSAERTGGSVSTLTIQRTQQEDSAVYLCASSYDRNTEAFFGQGTRLTVV.

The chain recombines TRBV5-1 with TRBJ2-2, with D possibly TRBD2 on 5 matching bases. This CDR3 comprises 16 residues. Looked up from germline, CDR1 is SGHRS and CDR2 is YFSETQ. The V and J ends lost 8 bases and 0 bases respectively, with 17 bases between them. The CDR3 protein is CASMLFEGANTGELFF. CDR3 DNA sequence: TGCGCCAGTATGCTTTTCGAGGGAGCGAACACCGGGGAGCTGTTTTTT. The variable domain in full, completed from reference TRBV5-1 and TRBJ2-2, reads KAGVTQTPRYLIKTRGQQVTLSCSPISGHRSVSWYQQTPGQGLQFLFEYFSETQRNKGNFPGRFSGRQFSNSRSEMNVSTLELGDSALYLCASMLFEGANTGELFFGEGSRLTVL.

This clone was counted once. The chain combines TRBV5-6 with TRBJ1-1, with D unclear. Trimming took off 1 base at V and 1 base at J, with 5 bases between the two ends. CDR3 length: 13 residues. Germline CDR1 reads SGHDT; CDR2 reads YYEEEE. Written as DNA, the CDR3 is TGTGCCAGCAGCTTGAGACAGAACACTGAAGCTTTCTTT. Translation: CASSLRQNTEAFF.

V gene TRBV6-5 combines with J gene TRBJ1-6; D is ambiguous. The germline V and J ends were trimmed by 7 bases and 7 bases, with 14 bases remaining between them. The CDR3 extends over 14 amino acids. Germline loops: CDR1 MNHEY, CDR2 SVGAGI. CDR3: CASTPMRENSPLHF. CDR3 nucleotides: TGTGCCAGCACCCCGATGAGGGAGAATTCACCCCTCCACTTT.

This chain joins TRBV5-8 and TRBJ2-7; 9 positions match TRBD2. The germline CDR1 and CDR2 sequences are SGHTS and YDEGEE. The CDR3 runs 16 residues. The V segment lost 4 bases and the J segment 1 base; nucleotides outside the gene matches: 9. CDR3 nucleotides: TGTGCCAGCAGCCTGCGGGGGGGGGTGTCTTCCTACGAGCAGTACTTC. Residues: CASSLRGGVSSYEQYF. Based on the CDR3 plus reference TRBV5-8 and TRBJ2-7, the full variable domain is EAGVTQSPTHLIKTRGQQATLRCSPISGHTSVYWYQQALGLGLQFLLWYDEGEERNRGNFPPRFSGRQFPNYSSELNVNALELEDSALYLCASSLRGGVSSYEQYFGPGTRLTVT.

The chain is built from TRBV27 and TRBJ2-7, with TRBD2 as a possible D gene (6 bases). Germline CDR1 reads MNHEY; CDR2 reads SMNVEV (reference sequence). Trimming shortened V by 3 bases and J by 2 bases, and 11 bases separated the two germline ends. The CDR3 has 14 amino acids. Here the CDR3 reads CASSFGTPPYEQYF. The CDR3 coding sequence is TGTGCCAGCAGTTTCGGGACTCCACCCTACGAGCAGTACTTC.

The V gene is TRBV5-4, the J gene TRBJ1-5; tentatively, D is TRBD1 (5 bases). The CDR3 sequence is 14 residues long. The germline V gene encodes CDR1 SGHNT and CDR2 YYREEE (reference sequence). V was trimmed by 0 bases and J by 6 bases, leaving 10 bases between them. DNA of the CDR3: TGTGCCAGCAGCTTGGAGGGGCCTGGTCAGCCCCAGCATTTT. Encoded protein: CASSLEGPGQPQHF. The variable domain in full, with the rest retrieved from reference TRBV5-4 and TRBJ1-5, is ETGVTQSPTHLIKTRGQQVTLRCSSQSGHNTVSWYQQALGQGPQFIFQYYREEENGRGNFPPRFSGLQFPNYSSELNVNALELDDSALYLCASSLEGPGQPQHFGDGTRLSIL.

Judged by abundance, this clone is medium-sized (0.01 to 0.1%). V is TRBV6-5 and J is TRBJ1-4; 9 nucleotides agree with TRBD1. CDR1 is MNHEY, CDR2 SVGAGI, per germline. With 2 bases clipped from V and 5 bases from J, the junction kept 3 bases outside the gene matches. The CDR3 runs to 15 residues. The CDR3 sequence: CASSYDGQGNEKLFF. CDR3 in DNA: TGTGCCAGCAGTTACGACGGACAGGGGAATGAAAAACTGTTTTTT.